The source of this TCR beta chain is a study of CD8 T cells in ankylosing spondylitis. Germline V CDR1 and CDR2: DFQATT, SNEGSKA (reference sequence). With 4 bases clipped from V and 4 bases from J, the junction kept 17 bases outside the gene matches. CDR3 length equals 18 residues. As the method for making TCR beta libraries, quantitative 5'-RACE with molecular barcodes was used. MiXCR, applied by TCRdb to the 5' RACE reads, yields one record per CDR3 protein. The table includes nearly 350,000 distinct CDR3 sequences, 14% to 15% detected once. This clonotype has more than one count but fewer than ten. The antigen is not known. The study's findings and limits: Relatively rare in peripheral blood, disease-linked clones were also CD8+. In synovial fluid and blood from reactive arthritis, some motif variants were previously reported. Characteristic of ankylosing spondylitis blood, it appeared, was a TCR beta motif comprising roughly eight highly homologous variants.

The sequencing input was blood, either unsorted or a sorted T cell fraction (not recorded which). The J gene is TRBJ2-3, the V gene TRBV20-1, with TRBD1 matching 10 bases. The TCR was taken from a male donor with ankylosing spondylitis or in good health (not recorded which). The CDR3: CSATGQGYTSVWADTQYF. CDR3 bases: TGCAGTGCTACGGGACAGGGGTATACGAGCGTCTGGGCAGATACGCAGTATTTT.